These 14 T cell receptor beta chains came from one sample sequenced in a study of response to subunit inactivated influenza vaccine. TCRdb passed the RT-PCR reads through MiXCR, listing each CDR3 protein once. The table lists 610,000 or so distinct CDR3 sequences, 14% of them singletons. Sequencing used PBMCs from blood, obtained less than 13 days after vaccination. These receptors originate from a middle-aged man who received an inactivated influenza vaccine.

This clonotype was counted between two and nine times. The CDR3 protein is CASTGGDYGYTF. In DNA, the CDR3 is TGTGCCAGTACAGGGGGCGACTATGGCTACACCTTC. The chain joins TRBV10-3 to TRBJ1-2; TRBD1 matches 9 bases. The CDR3 has 12 residues. CDR1 and CDR2 from the germline V gene are ENHRY and SYGVKD. V gave up 10 bases and J gave up 3 bases; unmatched junction bases: 3.

The gene calls are TRBV7-2 and TRBJ2-3, with 10 bases that match TRBD2. Unmatched junction bases numbered 6, after V lost 2 bases and J lost 4 bases. This CDR3 spans 16 amino acids. Germline V CDR1 and CDR2: SGHTA, FQGNSA. CDR3 sequence (DNA): TGTGCCAGCAGCTTAAGCGGGGGGGCCGGGGCAGATACGCAGTATTTT. It specifies CASSLSGGAGADTQYF.

J is TRBJ1-3 and V is TRBV10-3, with 8 positions matching TRBD1. The J segment lost 2 bases and the V segment lost 6 bases, leaving 3 bases of the junction unmatched. Germline-derived CDR1 and CDR2 are ENHRY and SYGVKD. There are 14 residues in the CDR3. CDR3 residues: CAIRLDRAGNTIYF. CDR3 coding DNA: TGTGCCATCAGACTGGACAGGGCTGGAAACACCATATATTTT.

This clonotype has just a few counts. The chain couples TRBV30 to TRBJ2-1, with D perhaps matching TRBD2 (5 bases). The V end lost 1 base, the J end lost 9 bases, and 16 bases lay between the germline ends. The CDR3 is 14 residues long. Germline assignment: CDR1 GTSNPN and CDR2 SVGIG (reference sequence). Here the CDR3 reads CAWSEGSAWFEQFF. CDR3 DNA sequence: TGTGCCTGGAGTGAGGGTAGCGCGTGGTTTGAGCAGTTCTTC.

This chain links TRBV6-1 with TRBJ2-1; the D gene is possibly TRBD2 (6 bases). This CDR3 is built from 16 residues. The ends were cut back, 0 bases at V and 0 bases at J, with 9 bases in the middle. Germline CDR1 MNHNS, CDR2 SASEGT. The CDR3 bases are TGTGCCAGCAGTGAAGCTCGGGGGTACTCCTACAATGAGCAGTTCTTC. Amino acid sequence: CASSEARGYSYNEQFF.

This clonotype showed up just a few times. The chain uses TRBV28 and TRBJ1-2, with TRBD1 matching over 8 bases. The CDR3 sequence is 13 residues long. The V gene end was trimmed by 6 bases and the J gene end by 6 bases; junction bases not matched to a gene: 6. Germline loops: CDR1 MDHEN, CDR2 SYDVKM. This CDR3 is CASRDRDPNGYTF. The CDR3 DNA sequence: TGTGCCAGCAGGGACAGGGACCCCAATGGCTACACCTTC.

The chain links TRBV7-7 to TRBJ2-1; D may match TRBD1 or TRBD2 (5 bases each). Per the germline V gene, CDR1 is SSHAT and CDR2 is FNYEAQ (reference sequence). V was shortened by 5 bases and J by 8 bases, with 19 bases between the two germline ends. The CDR3 consists of 15 residues. CDR3 sequence: CASSHGTLGVDEQFF. DNA of the CDR3: TGTGCCAGCAGCCACGGGACCCTGGGAGTAGATGAGCAGTTCTTC.

This clonotype was counted a few times. The rearrangement links TRBV3-1 to TRBJ1-1; possibly TRBD1 for D (5 bases). This CDR3 has 13 amino acids. CDR1 is LGHDT and CDR2 is YNNKEL in the germline V gene (reference sequence). The V and J ends lost 2 bases and 3 bases respectively, with 7 bases between them. The CDR3 spells CASSQQGDTEAFF. DNA for the CDR3: TGTGCCAGCAGCCAACAAGGGGACACTGAAGCTTTCTTT.

The J gene is TRBJ2-7, the V gene TRBV29-1, with TRBD1 identical over 9 bases. The CDR3 consists of 14 residues. Germline V gene lookup returns CDR1 SQVTM and CDR2 ANQGSEA. V lost 6 bases to trimming and J lost 7 bases; unmatched junction nucleotides: 13. The CDR3 bases are TGCAGCGTGGCCTCCGGGACAGGGTCTCAAGAGCAGTACTTC. It specifies CSVASGTGSQEQYF.

This clonotype turned up a few times. The genes are TRBV10-3 and TRBJ2-1, with a weak D call TRBD1 (5 bases). The CDR3 extends over 15 amino acids. Between the trimmed V and J ends, which lost 3 bases and 7 bases, there was a span of 16 bases. The V gene's germline CDR1 is ENHRY and CDR2 SYGVKD. CDR3 sequence reads: CAISDLSQGENEQFF. The CDR3 coding sequence is TGTGCCATCAGTGACCTGAGCCAGGGCGAGAATGAGCAGTTCTTC.

This clonotype came up a few times. V gene TRBV20-1 combines with J gene TRBJ2-7; TRBD1 matches 10 bases. CDR1 is DFQATT, CDR2 SNEGSKA, per germline (reference sequence). The CDR3 totals 14 residues. The trim removed 4 bases at V and 2 bases at J, leaving 5 bases unmatched. CDR3 nucleotides: TGCAGTGCTACAGACAGGGGGCGCACCTACGAGCAGTACTTC. Translating it yields CSATDRGRTYEQYF.

This clonotype was detected ten times or more. The V and J genes are TRBV28 and TRBJ2-3, with 11 bases aligning to TRBD1. Germline V gene data show CDR1 as MDHEN and CDR2 as SYDVKM. This CDR3 contains 16 residues. The junction had 10 bases not matched to a gene; V was cut back by 6 bases and J by 5 bases. The CDR3 nucleotides read TGTGCCAGCAGCGCATTCCGGGACAGGGGGAGAGATACGCAGTATTTT. Translating gives CASSAFRDRGRDTQYF.

This chain uses TRBV29-1 with TRBJ2-1, with 11 bases matching TRBD2. The CDR3 covers 14 residues. From germline, CDR1 is SQVTM and CDR2 ANQGSEA. V dropped 0 bases and J dropped 8; count of bases not matched to a gene: 3. Written as DNA, the CDR3 is TGCAGCGTTGAAGAAGGGACTAGCGGCGATGAGCAGTTCTTC. Protein: CSVEEGTSGDEQFF.

A single count supports this clonotype. In nucleotides, the CDR3 is TGTGCCAGCATCAGTGGACTAGCGGAAGAGACCCAGTACTTC. Translated: CASISGLAEETQYF. V gene TRBV7-8 combines with J gene TRBJ2-5; 10 bases match TRBD2. CDR1 SGHVS and CDR2 FQNEAQ come from the germline V gene. The CDR3 extends over 14 amino acids. V was clipped by 7 bases and J by 3 bases; unmatched bases: 5.